This TCR beta chain was sequenced during a study of CD8 T cells in ankylosing spondylitis. Findings and limits, study-wide: Significant enrichment of disease-linked clones was reported in matched ankylosing spondylitis synovial fluid.

Using quantitative 5'-RACE with molecular barcodes, the authors made TCR beta libraries. TCRdb re-derived calls from the 5' RACE reads in MiXCR, one entry per CDR3 protein. This sample has 200,000 to 300,000 distinct CDR3 sequences, with about 10% found just once. Comment on this clonotype: What it binds is unknown.

The CDR3 totals 18 residues. Germline V gene lookup returns CDR1 ENHRY and CDR2 SYGVKD. The ends lost 0 bases at V and 6 bases at J; junction bases unmatched: 14. This chain links TRBV10-3 with TRBJ2-7; 10 bases match TRBD2. The TCR sequence derives from a male donor with ankylosing spondylitis or in good health (not recorded which). Sequencing was done on a sample of blood, either unsorted or a sorted T cell fraction (not recorded which). The DNA of the CDR3 is TGTGCCATCAGTGAGTCGGGGAGGGCTAGCGGGAGTAGAAGCGAGCAGTACTTC. This encodes CAISESGRASGSRSEQYF.